This is a list of T cell receptor beta chains from one sample in a study of neurological immune-mediated disorders. TCRdb fed the 5' RACE reads into MiXCR, producing one record per CDR3 protein. The table has fewer than 45,000 distinct CDR3 sequences, approximately 12% seen once. The sample comprised PBMCs. Receptors were obtained from a man between 60 and 70 years old with HTLV-1-associated myelopathy (HAM/TSP). Each CDR3 is given with its conserved first and last residue. Each record gives: clone size, J gene, V gene, D gene, CDR3 DNA, CDR3 protein. D genes are given only for firm matches. Size tells how often a clone was seen (once, few, many) or the class of an expanded clone, and some rows leave it out.

clone size: NA
J gene: TRBJ2-7
V gene: TRBV3-1
D gene: NA
CDR3 DNA: TGTGCCAGCAGCCCCCAAAGCGGGCCCATTTACGAGCAGTACTTC
CDR3 protein: CASSPQSGPIYEQYF

clone size: many
J gene: TRBJ2-7
V gene: TRBV28
D gene: NA
CDR3 DNA: TGTGCCAGCAGTATCACCGGACAGATCGCGAACTTC
CDR3 protein: CASSITGQIANF

clone size: many
J gene: TRBJ2-3
V gene: TRBV4-3
D gene: NA
CDR3 DNA: TGCGCCAGCAGCCAAGGGGCTAGTCGCACAGATACGCAGTATTTT
CDR3 protein: CASSQGASRTDTQYF

clone size: many
J gene: TRBJ2-7
V gene: TRBV6-6
D gene: NA
CDR3 DNA: TGTGCCAGCAGTAAAACCGGGACGGTTTACGAGCAGTACTTC
CDR3 protein: CASSKTGTVYEQYF

clone size: many
J gene: TRBJ2-5
V gene: TRBV27
D gene: NA
CDR3 DNA: TGTGCCAGCAGGGCACTCGGGGAGACCCAGTACTTC
CDR3 protein: CASRALGETQYF

clone size: many
J gene: TRBJ2-1
V gene: TRBV24-1
D gene: TRBD1
CDR3 DNA: TGTGCCACCAGTGATTCAGGACAGGGACCATTCTTC
CDR3 protein: CATSDSGQGPFF

clone size: many
J gene: TRBJ1-3
V gene: TRBV9
D gene: TRBD1
CDR3 DNA: TGTGCCAGCAGCGTAGCTCCGGGACAGGACATCTCTGGAAACACCATATATTTT
CDR3 protein: CASSVAPGQDISGNTIYF

clone size: many
J gene: TRBJ1-3
V gene: TRBV6-5
D gene: NA
CDR3 DNA: TGTGCCAGCAGGGGACACCACTCTGGAAACACCATATATTTT
CDR3 protein: CASRGHHSGNTIYF

clone size: many
J gene: TRBJ1-2
V gene: TRBV7-9
D gene: NA
CDR3 DNA: TGTGCCAGCAGCTTAGAGGTTGCTGGACCTGGCTACACCTTC
CDR3 protein: CASSLEVAGPGYTF

clone size: many
J gene: TRBJ2-2
V gene: TRBV9
D gene: TRBD2
CDR3 DNA: TGTGCCAGCAGCGCCGAGGGCGGCGGGGGGTTGAACACCGGGGAGCTGTTTTTT
CDR3 protein: CASSAEGGGGLNTGELFF

clone size: many
J gene: TRBJ2-2
V gene: TRBV7-2
D gene: NA
CDR3 DNA: TGTGCCAGCAGCCAGGGGCCCGGGGAGCTGTTTTTT
CDR3 protein: CASSQGPGELFF

clone size: many
J gene: TRBJ1-2
V gene: TRBV5-6
D gene: NA
CDR3 DNA: TGTGCCAGCACCGGTAACTATGGCTACACCTTC
CDR3 protein: CASTGNYGYTF

clone size: many
J gene: TRBJ2-1
V gene: TRBV20-1
D gene: TRBD1
CDR3 DNA: TGCAGTGCCCTATATAGGACAGGGGGCAATGAGCAGTTCTTC
CDR3 protein: CSALYRTGGNEQFF

clone size: many
J gene: TRBJ2-1
V gene: TRBV6-6
D gene: TRBD2
CDR3 DNA: TGTGCCAGCGTGGCTCAACAAGGTAGCGGGACCTCCAATGAGCAGTTCTTC
CDR3 protein: CASVAQQGSGTSNEQFF

clone size: NA
J gene: TRBJ2-1
V gene: TRBV9
D gene: TRBD2
CDR3 DNA: TGTGCCAGCAGCGTAGGGAACGGACTAGCGGGCAGAGATGAGCAGTTCTTC
CDR3 protein: CASSVGNGLAGRDEQFF

clone size: many
J gene: TRBJ2-1
V gene: TRBV20-1
D gene: NA
CDR3 DNA: TGCAGTGCTAGTCCTGCTTGGGGAAGCGGCTCCTACAATGAGCAGTTCTTC
CDR3 protein: CSASPAWGSGSYNEQFF

clone size: many
J gene: TRBJ2-5
V gene: TRBV9
D gene: NA
CDR3 DNA: TGTGCCAGCAGCGTAGGTGGGCAGACATACCAAGAGACCCAGTACTTC
CDR3 protein: CASSVGGQTYQETQYF

clone size: many
J gene: TRBJ2-3
V gene: TRBV5-1
D gene: TRBD2
CDR3 DNA: TGCGCCAGCAGTATCGGACTAGCGGGGAGCACAGATACGCAGTATTTT
CDR3 protein: CASSIGLAGSTDTQYF

clone size: many
J gene: TRBJ1-1
V gene: TRBV7-2
D gene: NA
CDR3 DNA: TGTGCCAGCAGCTTAGAGCTGCACACTGAAGCTTTCTTT
CDR3 protein: CASSLELHTEAFF

clone size: many
J gene: TRBJ2-1
V gene: TRBV3-1
D gene: TRBD2
CDR3 DNA: TGTGCCAGCAGCCAAGAACCGGGACTAGCGGATGGTAATGAGCAGTTCTTC
CDR3 protein: CASSQEPGLADGNEQFF

clone size: many
J gene: TRBJ1-3
V gene: TRBV28
D gene: NA
CDR3 DNA: TGTGCCAGCGTGAGGGGTGCCGCGGCTGGAAACACCATATATTTT
CDR3 protein: CASVRGAAAGNTIYF

clone size: many
J gene: TRBJ1-5
V gene: TRBV4-1
D gene: NA
CDR3 DNA: TGCGCCAGCAGCACCAGGGGCCTTCAGCCCCAGCATTTT
CDR3 protein: CASSTRGLQPQHF

clone size: NA
J gene: TRBJ1-6
V gene: TRBV12-5
D gene: NA
CDR3 DNA: TGTGCTACCTCGCTAGGGGGAGCGGGTTCACCCCTCCACTTT
CDR3 protein: CATSLGGAGSPLHF

clone size: many
J gene: TRBJ1-3
V gene: TRBV5-6
D gene: NA
CDR3 DNA: TGTGCCAGCAGCTTCATCTCTGGAAACACCATATATTTT
CDR3 protein: CASSFISGNTIYF

clone size: NA
J gene: TRBJ1-1
V gene: TRBV7-8
D gene: NA
CDR3 DNA: TGTGCCAGCAGCTTAGGTGCAGTGGCCTCTGAAGCTTTCTTT
CDR3 protein: CASSLGAVASEAFF

clone size: many
J gene: TRBJ2-7
V gene: TRBV20-1
D gene: NA
CDR3 DNA: TGCAGTGCTAGAGATCTGGGGAGGCCGTACGAGCAGTACTTC
CDR3 protein: CSARDLGRPYEQYF

clone size: many
J gene: TRBJ2-7
V gene: TRBV10-3
D gene: TRBD2
CDR3 DNA: TGTGCCATCGGAACCGCTAGCGGGGGGACCTACGAGCAGTACTTC
CDR3 protein: CAIGTASGGTYEQYF

clone size: many
J gene: TRBJ2-2
V gene: TRBV7-3
D gene: NA
CDR3 DNA: TGTGCCAGCAGCTTAGAAGCACGACTCCGAAGGCCCGGGGAGCTGTTTTTT
CDR3 protein: CASSLEARLRRPGELFF

clone size: many
J gene: TRBJ2-1
V gene: TRBV12-3/TRBV12-4
D gene: TRBD2
CDR3 DNA: TGTGCCAGCAGTTCGGTAGCGGGAAGCTACAATGAGCAGTTCTTC
CDR3 protein: CASSSVAGSYNEQFF

clone size: many
J gene: TRBJ1-1
V gene: TRBV12-3/TRBV12-4
D gene: TRBD1
CDR3 DNA: TGTGCCAGCAGTGGACAGGGATACACTGAAGCTTTCTTT
CDR3 protein: CASSGQGYTEAFF

clone size: many
J gene: TRBJ2-1
V gene: TRBV7-8
D gene: TRBD2
CDR3 DNA: TGTGCCAGCAGTACGGGGGGGCTAGCTGAGGAGCAGTTCTTC
CDR3 protein: CASSTGGLAEEQFF

clone size: many
J gene: TRBJ2-2
V gene: TRBV7-2
D gene: NA
CDR3 DNA: TGTGCCAGCAGCTTAGGCCCCCGGACCGGGGAGCTGTTTTTT
CDR3 protein: CASSLGPRTGELFF

clone size: NA
J gene: TRBJ2-5
V gene: TRBV3-1
D gene: NA
CDR3 DNA: TGTGCCAGCAGCCAAGCCCAGGGGAGGATCGAGACCCAGTACTTC
CDR3 protein: CASSQAQGRIETQYF

clone size: many
J gene: TRBJ2-4
V gene: TRBV27
D gene: NA
CDR3 DNA: TGTGCCAGCACCTTTTTGAGTTCCCTCCGCCGCATTCAGTACTTC
CDR3 protein: CASTFLSSLRRIQYF

clone size: many
J gene: TRBJ2-3
V gene: TRBV12-3/TRBV12-4
D gene: TRBD1
CDR3 DNA: TGTGCCAGCAGTTATACCGGGACAGACACACAGAATACGCAGTATTTT
CDR3 protein: CASSYTGTDTQNTQYF

clone size: many
J gene: TRBJ2-5
V gene: TRBV20-1
D gene: NA
CDR3 DNA: TGCAGTGCTAGAGACCTCTTAGCGGACAAGCGGGAGACCCAGTACTTC
CDR3 protein: CSARDLLADKRETQYF

clone size: many
J gene: TRBJ1-4
V gene: TRBV10-3
D gene: NA
CDR3 DNA: TGTGCCATCAGTGAGGGGGAGTGGGGAAAACTGTTTTTT
CDR3 protein: CAISEGEWGKLFF

clone size: many
J gene: TRBJ2-5
V gene: TRBV27
D gene: NA
CDR3 DNA: TGTGCCAGCAGTTTAGGGGGGGACAGGAGGCAAGAGACCCAGTACTTC
CDR3 protein: CASSLGGDRRQETQYF

clone size: many
J gene: TRBJ2-7
V gene: TRBV5-1
D gene: NA
CDR3 DNA: TGCGCCAGCAGCTTGTGGCCTAGGGACGAGCAGTACTTC
CDR3 protein: CASSLWPRDEQYF

clone size: NA
J gene: TRBJ1-4
V gene: TRBV18
D gene: NA
CDR3 DNA: TGTGCCAGCCCCCACCCGCACATTAATGAAAAACTGTTTTTT
CDR3 protein: CASPHPHINEKLFF

clone size: many
J gene: TRBJ1-1
V gene: TRBV12-3/TRBV12-4
D gene: NA
CDR3 DNA: TGTGCCAGCACTATTCGGGGTCTGCGCAACACTGAAGCTTTCTTT
CDR3 protein: CASTIRGLRNTEAFF

clone size: many
J gene: TRBJ1-1
V gene: TRBV5-1
D gene: NA
CDR3 DNA: TGCGCCAGTACGGGACCGATGAACACTGAAGCTTTCTTT
CDR3 protein: CASTGPMNTEAFF

clone size: many
J gene: TRBJ2-2
V gene: TRBV6-2/TRBV6-3
D gene: NA
CDR3 DNA: TGTGCCAGCGAACGGGGCCGCCGTCGGGCCTTAAGCACCGGGGAGCTGTTTTTT
CDR3 protein: CASERGRRRALSTGELFF

clone size: NA
J gene: TRBJ2-6
V gene: TRBV5-1
D gene: TRBD1
CDR3 DNA: TGCGCCAGCAGCTTCAACAGGGGGACTGGGGCCAACGTCCTGACTTTC
CDR3 protein: CASSFNRGTGANVLTF

clone size: many
J gene: TRBJ2-3
V gene: TRBV9
D gene: TRBD2
CDR3 DNA: TGTGCCAGCAGCGTAGGCGGGAGTTGGGGCACAGATACGCAGTATTTT
CDR3 protein: CASSVGGSWGTDTQYF

clone size: NA
J gene: TRBJ2-6
V gene: TRBV15
D gene: NA
CDR3 DNA: TGTGCCACCAGCAGAGATCCCCGGGGCTCCTCCTCTGGGGCCAACGTCCTGACTTTC
CDR3 protein: CATSRDPRGSSSGANVLTF

clone size: many
J gene: TRBJ2-2
V gene: TRBV24-1
D gene: TRBD2
CDR3 DNA: TGTGCCACCAGTGACTTCGGACCCGGGAGGACCGGGGAGCTGTTTTTT
CDR3 protein: CATSDFGPGRTGELFF

clone size: NA
J gene: TRBJ2-1
V gene: TRBV7-9
D gene: TRBD2
CDR3 DNA: TGTGCCAACAGCTCTCCGACTAGCGGTACTGAGCAGTTCTTC
CDR3 protein: CANSSPTSGTEQFF

clone size: NA
J gene: TRBJ2-2
V gene: TRBV2
D gene: TRBD1
CDR3 DNA: TGTGCCAGCCAACAGGGGGAGGTAACCGGGGAGCTGCTTTTC
CDR3 protein: CASQQGEVTGELLF

clone size: many
J gene: TRBJ2-1
V gene: TRBV5-1
D gene: TRBD2
CDR3 DNA: TGCGCCAGCAGCGACCCTAGCGGTAATGAGCAGTTCTTC
CDR3 protein: CASSDPSGNEQFF

clone size: many
J gene: TRBJ1-2
V gene: TRBV27
D gene: TRBD1
CDR3 DNA: TGTGCCAGCAGTCCGACAGGGGGTGGCTACACCTTC
CDR3 protein: CASSPTGGGYTF

clone size: many
J gene: TRBJ2-5
V gene: TRBV3-1
D gene: NA
CDR3 DNA: TGTGCCAGCAGCCAATATGACAGCGCGCAAGAGACCCAGTACTTC
CDR3 protein: CASSQYDSAQETQYF

clone size: many
J gene: TRBJ1-4
V gene: TRBV5-1
D gene: TRBD1
CDR3 DNA: TGCGCCAGCAGCCCGGACAGGGCTTCTAATGAAAAACTGTTTTTT
CDR3 protein: CASSPDRASNEKLFF

clone size: many
J gene: TRBJ2-7
V gene: TRBV5-1
D gene: TRBD1
CDR3 DNA: TGCGCCAGCAGCAGGGGACAGGGGGTAACCGAGCAGTACTTC
CDR3 protein: CASSRGQGVTEQYF

clone size: many
J gene: TRBJ2-7
V gene: TRBV7-2
D gene: TRBD1
CDR3 DNA: TGTGCCAGCAGCTTAGAGGGGACAGGGGCCTACGAGCAGTACTTC
CDR3 protein: CASSLEGTGAYEQYF

clone size: many
J gene: TRBJ2-7
V gene: TRBV6-6
D gene: TRBD2
CDR3 DNA: TGTGCCAGCAGCCCAACTAGCGGGAGGCCCGGGCAGTACTTC
CDR3 protein: CASSPTSGRPGQYF

clone size: few
J gene: TRBJ1-5
V gene: TRBV28
D gene: NA
CDR3 DNA: TGTGCCAGCAGTTTACCCCGGGGGCCCCAGCATTTT
CDR3 protein: CASSLPRGPQHF

clone size: many
J gene: TRBJ1-5
V gene: TRBV27
D gene: NA
CDR3 DNA: TGTGCCAGCAGCCTAAGTGGGGCCGGCAATCAGCCCCAGCATTTT
CDR3 protein: CASSLSGAGNQPQHF